The 20 T cell receptor beta chains presented below share a single source sample, sequenced in a study of graft-versus-host responses after intestinal transplantation. This table comes from immunoSEQ multiplex PCR, and its TCRdb copy is limited to in-frame clones, with some not included. The sample holds 75,000 to 95,000 clones, about 93% seen once. Their antigens are not known. This specimen was unstimulated CD8+ T cells sorted from spleen or lymph node cells, taken before intestinal transplant. The receptor source for this set is a human donor who received an intestinal transplant.

This clone occurred once. This chain uses TRBV6-1 with TRBJ1-2, with 7 positions matching TRBD1. The germline CDR1 and CDR2 sequences are MNHNS and SASEGT. The length of the CDR3 is 13 residues. The J segment lost 2 bases and the V segment lost 5 bases, leaving 2 bases of the junction unmatched. Here the CDR3 DNA reads TGTGCCAGCAGTTGGGACAGCAACTATGGCTACACCTTC. This encodes CASSWDSNYGYTF.

This clone was recorded only once. V and J are TRBV6-5 and TRBJ2-3, with 8 positions matching TRBD1. After removal of 2 bases from V and 6 bases from J, the junction contained 7 bases not matched to a gene. Germline V gene lookup returns CDR1 MNHEY and CDR2 SVGAGI. The CDR3 contains 15 residues. CDR3 sequence: CASSYGDRSWDTQYF. Here the CDR3 DNA reads TGTGCCAGCAGTTACGGGGACAGGAGTTGGGATACGCAGTATTTT.

V is TRBV5-5 and J is TRBJ1-1; the D gene is possibly TRBD1 (6 bases). Germline V lookup: CDR1 SGHKS, CDR2 YYEKEE (reference sequence). The CDR3 is made up of 15 amino acids. V gave up 5 bases and J gave up 0 bases, with 14 bases separating them. The CDR3 sequence: CASRYGDTLNTEAFF. DNA for the CDR3: TGTGCCAGCAGGTACGGGGACACCTTGAACACTGAAGCTTTCTTT.

The chain has TRBV6-1 and TRBJ1-6; D uncertain. The CDR3 runs 14 residues. The V gene's germline CDR1 is MNHNS and CDR2 SASEGT. V lost 5 bases and J 0 bases, leaving 5 bases between the germline ends. In DNA form, the CDR3 reads TGTGCCAGCAGTTCCAACTCCTATAATTCACCCCTCCACTTT. It encodes CASSSNSYNSPLHF.

J is TRBJ1-5 and V is TRBV5-4; D perhaps matches TRBD1 (5 bases). The CDR3 is 16 amino acids. Germline V gives CDR1 SGHNT, CDR2 YYREEE (reference sequence). Trimming cost V 1 base and J 0 bases, with 11 bases left between them. The CDR3 is CASSLCRGGSNQPQHF. The CDR3 DNA sequence: TGTGCCAGCAGCTTGTGTAGGGGCGGTAGCAATCAGCCCCAGCATTTT.

CDR3 nucleotides: TGTGCCAGCAGTTTAGGTGGGAGCTCCTACGAGCAGTACTTC. Amino acids: CASSLGGSSYEQYF. This chain uses TRBV27 with TRBJ2-7; a weak D match, TRBD2 (5 bases). CDR3 length: 14 residues. V lost 2 bases to trimming and J lost 0 bases, with 8 bases between them. Germline V gene lookup returns CDR1 MNHEY and CDR2 SMNVEV (reference sequence).

The V gene is TRBV30, the J gene TRBJ1-1; 9 nucleotides match TRBD1. Germline CDR1 and CDR2: GTSNPN and SVGIG (reference sequence). The ends lost 3 bases at V and 4 bases at J; junction bases unmatched: 6. The CDR3 runs to 14 residues. CDR3 loop: CAWSTGQGITEAFF. The DNA for the CDR3 is TGTGCCTGGAGCACTGGACAGGGGATCACTGAAGCTTTCTTT.

The chain carries TRBV7-2 and TRBJ2-2; no clear D. V was pared by 2 bases and J by 9 bases, with 7 bases between. Germline CDR1 and CDR2: SGHTA and FQGNSA. The CDR3 is made up of 12 amino acids. Here the CDR3 reads CASSLSMRELFF. CDR3 nucleotides: TGTGCCAGCAGCTTAAGCATGAGGGAGCTGTTTTTT.

The J gene is TRBJ1-2, the V gene TRBV6-6; D may be TRBD1 (6 bases). V lost 5 bases to trimming and J lost 6 bases, with 13 bases between them. Germline V lookup: CDR1 MNHNY, CDR2 SVGAGI (reference sequence). The CDR3 loop spans 13 amino acids. CDR3 sequence reads: CASSAPNRDGYTF. The CDR3, as DNA: TGTGCCAGCAGTGCCCCGAACAGGGATGGCTACACCTTC.

This chain connects TRBV7-2 to TRBJ2-5, with 11 bases lining up with TRBD2. Per germline, CDR1 SGHTA and CDR2 FQGNSA. The CDR3 extends over 16 amino acids. The V and J ends lost 3 bases and 4 bases, in that order; junction bases with no gene match: 7. CDR3 bases: TGTGCCAGCAGCTTGTTTAGCGGGGGGGCCGGAGAGACCCAGTACTTC. This sequence encodes CASSLFSGGAGETQYF.

V usage is TRBV2 and J usage is TRBJ2-7; 8 bases are shared with TRBD2. With V trimmed by 8 bases and J by 3 bases, 21 bases remained unmatched. The length of the CDR3 is 18 residues. Germline CDR1 is SNHLY and CDR2 is FYNNEI. The CDR3 coding sequence is TGTGCCAGCCTCGCCGGGGGGTCGGGGGGGCCGAAGGACTACGAGCAGTACTTC. As protein: CASLAGGSGGPKDYEQYF.

The chain employs TRBV27 and TRBJ1-5, with TRBD1 matching 8 bases. V shed 5 bases, J shed 7 bases, and the junction held 10 bases outside the gene matches. The CDR3 is 15 amino acids. The germline CDR1 and CDR2 sequences are MNHEY and SMNVEV (reference sequence). The DNA of the CDR3 is TGTGCCAGCAGTCCAGGACAGGGAGCACTACAGCCCCAGCATTTT. Protein sequence: CASSPGQGALQPQHF.

The chain recombines TRBV29-1 with TRBJ2-7; D is perhaps TRBD2 (6 bases). CDR1 SQVTM and CDR2 ANQGSEA come from the germline V gene. The length of the CDR3 is 14 residues. The V end was cut by 3 bases, the J end by 1 base, with 13 bases between. CDR3 sequence: CSVEVAEPSYEQYF. In nucleotides, the CDR3 is TGCAGCGTTGAGGTAGCGGAACCTTCCTACGAGCAGTACTTC.

This chain links TRBV7-9 with TRBJ2-1; 7 bases align to TRBD1. Per germline, CDR1 SEHNR and CDR2 FQNEAQ (reference sequence). The CDR3 spans 15 residues. The junction had 6 bases not matched to a gene; V was cut back by 3 bases and J by 4 bases. Written as DNA, the CDR3 is TGTGCCAGCAGCTTGACGGACAGGAATTACAATGAGCAGTTCTTC. Protein product: CASSLTDRNYNEQFF.

This clone has a handful of counts. The chain links TRBV4-3 to TRBJ2-1, with a tentative D call TRBD1 (6 bases). Germline CDR1 is LGHNA and CDR2 is YSLEER. V was clipped by 2 bases and J by 8 bases, with 13 bases between them. This CDR3 is 14 amino acids long. This CDR3 reads CASSQFPGVYEQFF. The CDR3 region has the DNA TGCGCCAGCAGCCAATTCCCAGGGGTCTATGAGCAGTTCTTC.

V usage is TRBV10-2 and J usage is TRBJ2-7; D is undetermined. The V gene's germline CDR1 is WSHSY and CDR2 SAAADI. The V end was cut by 3 bases, the J end by 6 bases, with 9 bases between. The CDR3 totals 12 residues. The CDR3 DNA reads TGCGCCAGCAGTGACGCATGGAGCGAGCAGTACTTC. Translated: CASSDAWSEQYF.

The V and J genes are TRBV2 and TRBJ2-5; D perhaps matches TRBD2 (6 bases). The V end was cut by 2 bases, the J end by 3 bases, with 7 bases between. Germline CDR1 and CDR2: SNHLY and FYNNEI. The CDR3 length is 13 residues. The CDR3 nucleotides read TGTGCCAGCAGTGAATGGAGGGAAGAGACCCAGTACTTC. Its protein is CASSEWREETQYF.

The chain is built from TRBV27 and TRBJ1-2; 7 bases map to TRBD1. Germline CDR1 MNHEY, CDR2 SMNVEV (reference sequence). The CDR3 spans 14 residues. V lost 4 bases to trimming and J lost 4 bases; unmatched junction nucleotides: 6. The CDR3 DNA follows: TGTGCCAGCAGTTCCGGGACAGACTTCTATGGCTACACCTTC. Translating it yields CASSSGTDFYGYTF.

This chain uses TRBV30 with TRBJ1-6, with unresolved D. Trimming left V 5 bases short and J 10 bases short, with 21 bases between. The CDR3 length is 15 residues. CDR1 and CDR2 from the germline V gene are GTSNPN and SVGIG (reference sequence). The chain's CDR3 is CAWEPNPETGSPLHF. The CDR3 nucleotides are TGTGCCTGGGAGCCTAACCCGGAGACGGGGTCACCCCTCCACTTT.

The rearrangement uses TRBV6-9 and TRBJ1-2; no definite D call. Germline assignment: CDR1 MNHGY and CDR2 SVAAGI. Trimming left V 8 bases short and J 2 bases short, with 6 bases between. This CDR3 has 11 residues. The CDR3 here is CASGPNYGYTF. The CDR3 DNA follows: TGTGCCAGCGGCCCGAACTATGGCTACACCTTC.